There are a few counts of the clone carrying this T cell receptor beta chain. What it recognizes is unknown. The study made its TCR cDNA through 5'RACE template switching. That step introduced a universal primer site along with UMIs. TCRdb re-analysed the 5' RACE reads in MiXCR, keeping a single row per CDR3 protein. The sample has around 500,000 distinct CDR3 sequences; 21% are singletons. These data originate in a study of T cells after yellow fever vaccination. Study observations and caveats: Abundant clonotypes from the bulk population could have been carried over as contaminants into FACS-sorted repertoires. Overall, a small share of clonotypes was seen in both CD4 and CD8 compartments. Faster peaking, at day 5 versus 15, marked a secondary response that was weaker.

The CDR3 runs 17 residues. The germline CDR1 and CDR2 sequences are KGHSH and LQKENI. Trimming cost V 3 bases and J 2 bases; bases outside gene matches: 5. Sequencing used PBMCs, obtained roughly 23 days after the first yellow fever vaccination. The chain combines TRBV18 with TRBJ2-1; TRBD2 matches 12 bases. The receptor was isolated from a man between 18 and 29 years old who received the YFV17D yellow fever vaccine. CDR3 sequence: CASSPVASGGAYNEQFF. DNA of the CDR3: TGTGCCAGCTCACCGGTGGCTAGCGGGGGGGCCTACAATGAGCAGTTCTTC.